The 15 T cell receptor beta chains presented below share a single source sample, sequenced in a study of T cell responses to AZD1222 COVID-19 vaccine. Libraries were prepared by immunoSEQ multiplex PCR; TCRdb keeps only in-frame clonotypes and omits some of them. Of about 140,000 clones in the sample, around 92% were seen once. The sequenced sample was peripheral blood, obtained on day 0 of AZD1222 vaccination. All receptors derive from an adult in good health.

The chain combines TRBV7-9 with TRBJ2-7; TRBD2 matches 9 bases. V lost 5 bases to trimming and J lost 4 bases; unmatched junction nucleotides: 6. Germline CDR1 and CDR2: SEHNR and FQNEAQ (reference sequence). The CDR3 consists of 14 residues. DNA for the CDR3: TGTGCCAGCAGCCTAAGCGGGAGGTCGTACGAGCAGTACTTC. It specifies CASSLSGRSYEQYF. The entire variable domain, with the rest obtained from reference TRBV7-9 and TRBJ2-7, is as follows: DTGVSQNPRHKITKRGQNVTFRCDPISEHNRLYWYRQTLGQGPEFLTYFQNEAQLEKSRLLSDRFSAERPKGSFSTLEIQRTEQGDSAMYLCASSLSGRSYEQYFGPGTRLTVT.

This chain links TRBV28 with TRBJ1-5, with a tentative D call TRBD1 (5 bases). This CDR3 spans 13 amino acids. With 10 bases removed from V and 2 bases from J, the gap between germline ends came to 12 bases. Germline loops: CDR1 MDHEN, CDR2 SYDVKM. The CDR3 sequence is CATGARGNQPQHF. DNA for the CDR3: TGTGCCACCGGGGCTAGGGGCAATCAGCCCCAGCATTTT.

In this sample, this clone turned up once. The chain carries TRBV6-6 and TRBJ2-3, with 10 bases fitting TRBD2. V was clipped by 5 bases and J by 0 bases; unmatched bases: 11. This CDR3 is built from 18 residues. CDR1 and CDR2 from the germline V gene are MNHNY and SVGAGI (reference sequence). The CDR3: CASSRASGGITSTDTQYF. CDR3 in DNA: TGTGCCAGCAGTCGCGCTAGCGGGGGCATTACTAGCACAGATACGCAGTATTTT.

The chain combines TRBV27 with TRBJ1-1; no reliable D call. The V gene's germline CDR1 is MNHEY and CDR2 SMNVEV (reference sequence). The CDR3 consists of 14 residues. V lost 5 bases and J 0 bases, leaving 10 bases between the germline ends. This CDR3 is CASSPRIMNTEAFF. DNA for the CDR3: TGTGCCAGCAGTCCCAGGATAATGAACACTGAAGCTTTCTTT.

The chain employs TRBV30 and TRBJ2-2; TRBD2 matches at 9 bases. V gave up 3 bases and J gave up 4 bases; unmatched junction bases: 18. Germline lookup yields CDR1 GTSNPN and CDR2 SVGIG (reference sequence). The CDR3 spans 19 residues. CDR3 in DNA: TGTGCCTGGAGCCACCCTGGCGGGAGGGCCGGTGTGTCCACCGGGGAGCTGTTTTTT. Amino acid sequence: CAWSHPGGRAGVSTGELFF.

V and J are TRBV7-2 and TRBJ2-3, with D tentatively TRBD1 or TRBD2 (6 bases each). CDR1 is SGHTA and CDR2 is FQGNSA in the germline V gene. The CDR3 has 16 amino acids. V lost 0 bases, J lost 2 bases, and 12 bases lay in between. CDR3 nucleotide sequence: TGTGCCAGCAGCTTAGCGGGGGGCGGGACCACAGATACGCAGTATTTT. Its translation: CASSLAGGGTTDTQYF.

V usage is TRBV5-4 and J usage is TRBJ2-7; 13 nucleotides match TRBD2. J was trimmed by 9 bases and V by 3 bases; bases with no gene match: 6. The CDR3 is 14 amino acids. Per germline, CDR1 SGHNT and CDR2 YYREEE (reference sequence). As DNA, the CDR3 is TGTGCCAGCAGCTCAGGACTAGCGGGAGCGGGGCAGTACTTC. This gives the protein CASSSGLAGAGQYF.

This chain links TRBV4-3 with TRBJ1-5; no clear D gene. This CDR3 spans 14 amino acids. Trimming cost V 1 base and J 5 bases, with 9 bases left between them. Germline V CDR1 and CDR2: LGHNA, YSLEER. CDR3 bases: TGCGCCAGCAGCCAAGCCCCGTGGGATCAGCCCCAGCATTTT. Its translation is CASSQAPWDQPQHF.

The chain joins TRBV5-1 to TRBJ2-5, with 11 bases identical to TRBD2. CDR3 length: 17 residues. With V trimmed by 3 bases and J by 5 bases, 12 bases remained unmatched. Germline assignment: CDR1 SGHRS and CDR2 YFSETQ. This chain's CDR3 is CASSSEQGLAVSETQYF. The CDR3 DNA reads as TGCGCCAGCAGCTCGGAGCAGGGACTAGCGGTGTCCGAGACCCAGTACTTC.

The chain joins TRBV19 to TRBJ1-6, with TRBD1 identical over 8 bases. The CDR3 is 17 residues long. The V segment lost 5 bases and the J segment 10 bases; nucleotides outside the gene matches: 16. Germline loops: CDR1 LNHDA, CDR2 SQIVND (reference sequence). CDR3 sequence reads: CASSPRAYGQGVSPLHF. The CDR3 region has the DNA TGTGCCAGTAGTCCCCGCGCATACGGACAGGGTGTATCACCCCTCCACTTT. Supplemented by reference TRBV19 and TRBJ1-6, the full variable domain reads DGGITQSPKYLFRKEGQNVTLSCEQNLNHDAMYWYRQDPGQGLRLIYYSQIVNDFQKGDIAEGYSVSREKKESFPLTVTSAQKNPTAFYLCASSPRAYGQGVSPLHFGNGTRLTVT.

V usage is TRBV28 and J usage is TRBJ2-3; D remains ambiguous. The germline V gene encodes CDR1 MDHEN and CDR2 SYDVKM. The CDR3 runs 14 residues. The V and J ends lost 4 bases and 5 bases respectively, with 13 bases between them. The CDR3 loop reads CASSSPPVGDTQYF. The CDR3, as DNA: TGTGCCAGCAGTTCTCCGCCCGTCGGAGATACGCAGTATTTT.

In this sample, this clone turned up once. This rearrangement joins TRBV21-1 to TRBJ2-2; the DNA was not compared with TRBD2, the D call given in the table. TRBV21-1 is a listed pseudogene. The CDR3 runs to 19 residues. CDR3 in amino acids: CASSEVSGTSGVSAGELFF. Here the CDR3 DNA reads TGTGCCAGCAGCGAGGTCTCAGGGACTAGCGGGGTCTCTGCCGGGGAGCTGTTTTTT.

The rearrangement uses TRBV7-9 and TRBJ1-1; 11 bases map to TRBD1. The CDR3 is 15 amino acids. Trimming at V came to 5 bases and at J to 7 bases, leaving 9 bases not matched to a gene. Germline V gene lookup returns CDR1 SEHNR and CDR2 FQNEAQ (reference sequence). The CDR3 bases are TGTGCCAGCAGCGACCCGGGACAGGGGGTAGGTGAAGCTTTCTTT. This codes for CASSDPGQGVGEAFF.

This rearrangement joins TRBV14 to TRBJ2-7, with TRBD1 identical over 8 bases. The V and J ends lost 3 bases and 3 bases, in that order; junction bases with no gene match: 4. The V gene's germline CDR1 is SGHDN and CDR2 FVKESK. The CDR3 is 14 amino acids. The CDR3: CASSHQDRDYEQYF. The CDR3 DNA is TGTGCCAGCAGCCACCAGGACAGGGACTACGAGCAGTACTTC.

The chain uses TRBV5-6 and TRBJ1-2; 10 positions agree with TRBD1. CDR1 and CDR2 from the germline V gene are SGHDT and YYEEEE. This CDR3 region has 16 residues. V trimming: 4 bases; J trimming: 5 bases; junction bases outside the gene matches: 11. Here the CDR3 reads CASSPGTGVLGYGYTF. CDR3 nucleotide sequence: TGTGCCAGCAGCCCCGGGACAGGGGTATTAGGGTATGGCTACACCTTC. The full variable domain, rest sourced from reference TRBV5-6 and TRBJ1-2, is DAGVTQSPTHLIKTRGQQVTLRCSPKSGHDTVSWYQQALGQGPQFIFQYYEEEERQRGNFPDRFSGHQFPNYSSELNVNALLLGDSALYLCASSPGTGVLGYGYTFGSGTRLTVV.